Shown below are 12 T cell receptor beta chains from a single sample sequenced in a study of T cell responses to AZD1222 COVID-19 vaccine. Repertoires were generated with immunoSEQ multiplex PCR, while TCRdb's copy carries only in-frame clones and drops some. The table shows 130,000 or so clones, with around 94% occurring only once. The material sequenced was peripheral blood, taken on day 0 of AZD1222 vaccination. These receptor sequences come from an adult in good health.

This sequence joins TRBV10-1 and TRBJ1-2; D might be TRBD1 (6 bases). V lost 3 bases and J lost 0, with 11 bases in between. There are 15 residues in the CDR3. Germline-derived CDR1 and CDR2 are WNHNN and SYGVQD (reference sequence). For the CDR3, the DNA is TGCGCCAGCAGTGAAGCCTACAGGGCTAACTATGGCTACACCTTC. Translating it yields CASSEAYRANYGYTF.

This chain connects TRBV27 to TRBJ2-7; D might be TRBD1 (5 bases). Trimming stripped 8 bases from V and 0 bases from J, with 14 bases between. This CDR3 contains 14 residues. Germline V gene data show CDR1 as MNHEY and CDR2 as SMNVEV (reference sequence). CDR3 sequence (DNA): TGTGCCAGCTCCTCTCGGACAACCTCCTACGAGCAGTACTTC. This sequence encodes CASSSRTTSYEQYF.

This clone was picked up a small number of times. CDR3 in DNA: TGTGCCAGCAGTTACTCAGGAGGGGATGGCTATGGCTACACCTTC. This sequence encodes CASSYSGGDGYGYTF. The chain couples TRBV6-2 or TRBV6-3 to TRBJ1-2, with D tentatively TRBD1 (5 bases). The CDR3 is 15 residues long. Between the trimmed V and J ends, which lost 0 bases and 4 bases, there was a span of 12 bases. Germline-derived CDR1 and CDR2 are MNHEY and SVGEGT.

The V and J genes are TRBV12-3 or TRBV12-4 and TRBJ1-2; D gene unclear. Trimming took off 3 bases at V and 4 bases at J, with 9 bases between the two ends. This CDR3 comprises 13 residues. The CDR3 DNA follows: TGTGCCAGCAGTTTGAGGCGGGGCTATGGCTACACCTTC. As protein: CASSLRRGYGYTF.

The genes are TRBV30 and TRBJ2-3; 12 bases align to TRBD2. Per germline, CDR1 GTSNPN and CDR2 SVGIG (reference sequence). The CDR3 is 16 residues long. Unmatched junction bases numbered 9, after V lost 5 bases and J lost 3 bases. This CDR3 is CAWDTSGRRSTDTQYF. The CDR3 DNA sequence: TGTGCCTGGGACACTAGCGGGAGGAGGAGTACAGATACGCAGTATTTT. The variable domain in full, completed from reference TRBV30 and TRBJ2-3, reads SQTIHQWPATLVQPVGSPLSLECTVEGTSNPNLYWYRQAAGRGLQLLFYSVGIGQISSEVPQNLSASRPQDRQFILSSKKLLLSDSGFYLCAWDTSGRRSTDTQYFGPGTRLTVL.

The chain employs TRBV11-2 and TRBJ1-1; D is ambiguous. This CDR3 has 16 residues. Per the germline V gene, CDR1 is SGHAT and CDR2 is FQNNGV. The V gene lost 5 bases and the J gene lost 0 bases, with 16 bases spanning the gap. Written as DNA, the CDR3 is TGTGCCAGCAGCCGCCATAGAAGCTCTCTGAACACTGAAGCTTTCTTT. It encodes CASSRHRSSLNTEAFF.

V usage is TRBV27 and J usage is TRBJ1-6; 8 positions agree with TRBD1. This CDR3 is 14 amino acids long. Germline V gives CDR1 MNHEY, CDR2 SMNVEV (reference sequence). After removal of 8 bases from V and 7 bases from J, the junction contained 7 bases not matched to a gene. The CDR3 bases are TGTGCCAGCCGGGTCGGGACAGGCAATTCACCCCTCCACTTT. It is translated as CASRVGTGNSPLHF.

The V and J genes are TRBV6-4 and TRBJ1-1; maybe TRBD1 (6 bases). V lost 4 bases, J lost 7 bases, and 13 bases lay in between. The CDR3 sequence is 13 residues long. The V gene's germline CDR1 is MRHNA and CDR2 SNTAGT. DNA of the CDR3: TGTGCCAGCAGTGTACGCCAGGGGCTTGAAGCTTTCTTT. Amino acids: CASSVRQGLEAFF.

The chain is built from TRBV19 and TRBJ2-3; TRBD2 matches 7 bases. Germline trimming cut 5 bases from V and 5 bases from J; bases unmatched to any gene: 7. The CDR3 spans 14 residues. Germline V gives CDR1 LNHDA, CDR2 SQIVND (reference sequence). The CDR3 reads CASSPGLEGDTQYF. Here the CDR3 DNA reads TGTGCCAGTAGTCCCGGACTAGAAGGAGATACGCAGTATTTT.

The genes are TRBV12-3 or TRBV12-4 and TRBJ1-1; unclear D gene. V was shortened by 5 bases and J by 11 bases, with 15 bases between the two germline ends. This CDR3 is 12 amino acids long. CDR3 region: CASSLHTGRAFF. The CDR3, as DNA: TGTGCCAGCAGTCTCCACACGGGGAGGGCTTTCTTT.

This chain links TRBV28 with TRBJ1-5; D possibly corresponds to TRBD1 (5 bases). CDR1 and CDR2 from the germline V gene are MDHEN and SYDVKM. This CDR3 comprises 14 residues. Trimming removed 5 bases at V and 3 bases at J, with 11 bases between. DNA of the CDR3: TGTGCCAGCAGTGGAGACAGCTTCAATCAGCCCCAGCATTTT. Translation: CASSGDSFNQPQHF.

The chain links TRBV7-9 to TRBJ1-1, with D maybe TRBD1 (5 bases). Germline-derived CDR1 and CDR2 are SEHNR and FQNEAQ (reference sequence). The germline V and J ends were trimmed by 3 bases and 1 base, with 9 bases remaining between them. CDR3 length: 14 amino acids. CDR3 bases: TGTGCCAGCAGCTTTGGCAGGGAGAACACTGAAGCTTTCTTT. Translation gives CASSFGRENTEAFF.